Listed below are T cell receptor beta chains from one sample, sequenced in a study of radiation and T cells in renal cell carcinoma. The table came from immunoSEQ multiplex PCR; TCRdb's copy has only in-frame clones and leaves some out. The data contain roughly 58,000 clones, 60% to 85% of them singletons. The sample was blood, taken from a patient whose treatment included radiotherapy and nephrectomy. The receptors shown here come from a man in his sixties with renal cell carcinoma. CDR3s include the opening cysteine and the closing phenylalanine or tryptophan. Fields, in order: J gene, clone size, D gene, V gene, CDR3 DNA, CDR3 protein. The D gene is left open where the match is weak. Clone sizes are given selectively: once, few, many, or a class where the clone is expanded.

>TRBJ2-3|-|TRBD2|TRBV28
TGTGCCAGCAGTTCCCTCGGAGGACTAGCGAGATATAGCACAGATACGCAGTATTTT
CASSSLGGLARYSTDTQYF
>TRBJ1-4|-|TRBD1|TRBV5-5
TGTGCCAGCAGCTCTTCAGGGGGAGGGGATGAAAAACTGTTTTTT
CASSSSGGGDEKLFF
>TRBJ2-3|few|-|TRBV7-2
TGTGCCAGCAGCTTAGGACTTGGTATAGCGGACTCCACAGATACGCAGTATTTT
CASSLGLGIADSTDTQYF
>TRBJ2-3|once|TRBD2|TRBV11-3
TGTGCCAGCAGCTATGCGGGAGGTATAGATACGCAGTATTTT
CASSYAGGIDTQYF
>TRBJ2-1|-|-|TRBV7-9
TGTGCCAGCAGCCCGACAGGAGGAAATGAGCAGTTCTTC
CASSPTGGNEQFF
>TRBJ1-6|-|-|TRBV5-1
TGCGCCAGCAGCCTAAGACAAGATAATTCACCCCTCCACTTT
CASSLRQDNSPLHF
>TRBJ2-5|-|-|TRBV30
TGTGCCTGGAGCGGACGGAGAGAGACCCAGTACTTC
CAWSGRRETQYF
>TRBJ2-5|-|TRBD2|TRBV6-5
TGTGCCAGCAGCAGACTAGCGGGGGGGCTGGAGACCCAGTACTTC
CASSRLAGGLETQYF
>TRBJ2-1|-|TRBD2|TRBV19
TGTGCCAGTAGCGTAGGGTGGGGGACTAGCGGGAGTGGGTACAATGAGCAGTTCTTC
CASSVGWGTSGSGYNEQFF
>TRBJ1-2|-|TRBD1|TRBV6-6
TGTGCCAGCACCCGGACAGGATGGGAGGGCTACACCTTC
CASTRTGWEGYTF
>TRBJ2-5|-|-|TRBV5-6
TGTGCCAGCAGTGCCGGCGGGGCAGGGCCACAAGAGACCCAGTACTTC
CASSAGGAGPQETQYF
>TRBJ1-2|-|-|TRBV18
TGTGCCAGCTCACCACCGACACGAGACCTTAACTATGGCTACACCTTC
CASSPPTRDLNYGYTF
>TRBJ2-3|-|-|TRBV6-1
TGTGCCAGCAGTCCCCGGTCCCAAACAGATACGCAGTATTTT
CASSPRSQTDTQYF
>TRBJ1-4|-|-|TRBV23-1
TGCGCCTTAAACCAGGGGCAGTTGAATGAAAAACTGTTTTTT
CALNQGQLNEKLFF
>TRBJ2-5|-|-|TRBV7-6
TGTGCCAGCAGCTTCACGGAGACCCAGTACTTC
CASSFTETQYF
>TRBJ1-2|-|-|TRBV6-1
TGTGCCAGCAGTGAAAACGAATACTATGGCTACACCTTC
CASSENEYYGYTF
>TRBJ2-2|-|-|TRBV12-2
TGTGCAAGCCACCAAAGTGTTGGGGGGGCAAACACCGGGGAGCTGTTTTTT
CASHQSVGGANTGELFF
>TRBJ1-1|-|-|TRBV6-5
TGTGCCAGCAGTGGGGGGGGCTGGGGCACTGAAGCTTTCTTT
CASSGGGWGTEAFF
>TRBJ1-2|once|-|TRBV11-3
TGTGCCAGCAGCTGGCGGCCAGAGGGGGGTGGCTACACCTTC
CASSWRPEGGGYTF
>TRBJ1-6|-|-|TRBV19
TGTGCCAGTAGTACAAAGAGATCAGGGACGGGTAATTCACCCCTCCACTTT
CASSTKRSGTGNSPLHF
>TRBJ2-1|few|-|TRBV5-4
TGTGCCAGCAGCTTGACGGGAGTTGAGCAGTTCTTC
CASSLTGVEQFF
>TRBJ1-6|-|-|TRBV30
TGTGCCTGGACCCCGGGGGGGGCAGGTGTTAATTCACCCCTCCACTTT
CAWTPGGAGVNSPLHF
>TRBJ1-2|-|-|TRBV4-1
TGCGCCAGCAGCCAAGATGACAGTGAAAACTATGGCTACACCTTC
CASSQDDSENYGYTF
>TRBJ1-1|-|-|TRBV7-2
TGTGCCAGCAGCTTAAGTAGCGCTGAAGCTTTCTTT
CASSLSSAEAFF
>TRBJ2-1|once|TRBD2|TRBV9
TGTGCCAGCAGTCCGGGGAGTAGCGGGGTCAATGAGCAGTTCTTC
CASSPGSSGVNEQFF
>TRBJ2-5|-|TRBD2|TRBV10-3
TGTGCCATCAGAGGGACTAGCGGGAGGGATCAAGAGACCCAGTACTTC
CAIRGTSGRDQETQYF